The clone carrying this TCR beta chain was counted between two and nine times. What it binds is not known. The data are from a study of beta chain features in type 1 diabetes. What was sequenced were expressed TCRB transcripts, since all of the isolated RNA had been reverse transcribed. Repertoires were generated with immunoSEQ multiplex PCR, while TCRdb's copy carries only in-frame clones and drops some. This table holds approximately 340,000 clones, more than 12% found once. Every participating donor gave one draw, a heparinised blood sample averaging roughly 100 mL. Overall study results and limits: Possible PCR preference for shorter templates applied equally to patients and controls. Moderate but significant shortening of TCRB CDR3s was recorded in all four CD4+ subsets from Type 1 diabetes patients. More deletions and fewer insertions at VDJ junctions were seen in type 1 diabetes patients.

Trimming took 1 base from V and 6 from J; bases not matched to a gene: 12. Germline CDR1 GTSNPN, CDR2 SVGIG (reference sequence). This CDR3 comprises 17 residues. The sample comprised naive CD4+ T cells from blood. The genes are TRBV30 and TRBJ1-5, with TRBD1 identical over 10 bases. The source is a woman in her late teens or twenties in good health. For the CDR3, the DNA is TGTGCCTGGAGTGGACAGGGGGCATCCTACTTGGCTCAGCCCCAGCATTTT. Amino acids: CAWSGQGASYLAQPQHF.